These T cell receptor beta chains were read from a single sample in a study of shared clonotypes between healthy human individuals. Clones were read by immunoSEQ multiplex PCR, and TCRdb kept only the in-frame ones, dropping some. Among around 1.9 million clones listed, 85% to 95% were seen once. Sequencing was carried out using naive CD8+ T cells from PBMCs. These receptor sequences come from a man between 18 and 35 years old in good health. Some clones in this sample may be carry-over from other donors' samples. The CDR3 runs from the conserved cysteine through the conserved F or W. D genes are given only for firm matches. The size field is filled for only some rows; it gives once, few, many or a size class.

V gene,D gene,clone size,J gene,CDR3 protein,CDR3 DNA
TRBV9,NA,NA,TRBJ2-7,CASSVGTAYEQYF,TGTGCCAGCAGCGTAGGGACAGCCTACGAGCAGTACTTC
TRBV7-6,NA,few,TRBJ1-1,CASSPPTGLTEAFF,TGTGCCAGCAGTCCTCCGACAGGCCTCACTGAAGCTTTCTTT
TRBV6-1,TRBD1,NA,TRBJ2-2,CASIQGARTGELFF,TGTGCCAGTATACAGGGGGCGCGGACCGGGGAGCTGTTTTTT
TRBV9,TRBD1,NA,TRBJ1-2,CASSVGGTGGGYTF,TGTGCCAGCAGCGTAGGTGGGACAGGGGGAGGCTACACCTTC
TRBV23-1,NA,NA,TRBJ1-5,CASSQSGRGVHQPQHF,TGCGCCAGCAGTCAATCAGGCAGAGGGGTCCATCAGCCCCAGCATTTT
TRBV4-1,NA,NA,TRBJ2-2,CASSRDILDGELFF,TGCGCCAGCAGCCGGGACATTCTGGACGGGGAGCTGTTTTTT
TRBV7-8,TRBD2,once,TRBJ2-7,CASSSELAQTYEQYF,TGTGCCAGCAGCTCCGAACTAGCGCAGACCTACGAGCAGTACTTC
TRBV19,NA,few,TRBJ1-1,CASTTNTEAFF,TGTGCCAGTACAACGAACACTGAAGCTTTCTTT
TRBV28,NA,NA,TRBJ1-5,CASSPTGNQPQHF,TGTGCCAGCAGTCCCACAGGGAATCAGCCCCAGCATTTT
TRBV28,TRBD2,NA,TRBJ2-7,CASSLTSISYEQYF,TGTGCCAGCAGTTTGACTAGCATCTCCTACGAGCAGTACTTC
TRBV7-9,NA,NA,TRBJ2-6,CASSRVHSGANVLTF,TGTGCCAGCAGTCGTGTCCACTCTGGGGCCAACGTCCTGACTTTC
TRBV20-1,NA,NA,TRBJ2-7,CSAQSIYEQYF,TGCAGTGCCCAGAGTATCTACGAGCAGTACTTC
TRBV7-2,TRBD2,NA,TRBJ2-3,CASSTRLALSTDTQYF,TGTGCCAGCAGCACCAGACTAGCGCTCAGCACAGATACGCAGTATTTT
TRBV10-2,NA,NA,TRBJ2-1,CASSESNLPYNEQFF,TGCGCCAGCAGTGAGTCGAACCTTCCCTACAATGAGCAGTTCTTC
TRBV5-8,NA,NA,TRBJ2-7,CASTSELREYEQYF,TGTGCCAGCACCTCGGAACTCAGAGAGTACGAGCAGTACTTC
TRBV29-1,NA,NA,TRBJ2-7,CSVASGTSYEQYF,TGCAGCGTTGCTTCCGGGACAAGCTACGAGCAGTACTTC
TRBV4-2,NA,NA,TRBJ1-5,CASSLSGDLGGNQPQHF,TGTGCCAGCAGCCTCTCAGGGGACCTAGGGGGCAATCAGCCCCAGCATTTT
TRBV27,NA,NA,TRBJ2-3,CASSPNPGASIDTQYF,TGTGCCAGCAGCCCCAATCCCGGCGCATCAATAGATACGCAGTATTTT
TRBV19,NA,NA,TRBJ1-1,CASSILMNTEAFF,TGTGCCAGTAGTATCCTCATGAACACTGAAGCTTTCTTT
TRBV29-1,TRBD2,once,TRBJ2-7,CSVEEVAGAGRVREQYF,TGCAGCGTTGAGGAGGTAGCGGGAGCTGGCAGGGTTAGAGAGCAGTACTTC
TRBV6-5,NA,NA,TRBJ2-7,CASSSSPGLSLNLRYF,TGTGCCAGCAGTTCGAGCCCCGGACTATCATTGAACTTGAGGTACTTC
TRBV4-1,NA,once,TRBJ2-5,CASSPNWEETQYF,TGCGCCAGCAGCCCGAATTGGGAGGAGACCCAGTACTTC
TRBV27,NA,NA,TRBJ2-6,CASSPFRSGANVLTF,TGTGCCAGCAGTCCCTTTCGGTCTGGGGCCAACGTCCTGACTTTC
TRBV5-1,TRBD1,NA,TRBJ2-5,CASSFGFLTGVPKETQYF,TGCGCCAGCAGCTTCGGGTTCTTGACAGGGGTCCCAAAAGAGACCCAGTACTTC
TRBV7-8,TRBD1,NA,TRBJ2-7,CASSLARTGSYEQYF,TGTGCCAGCAGCCTCGCCCGGACAGGATCCTACGAGCAGTACTTC
TRBV14,NA,NA,TRBJ2-2,CASSHLLGELFF,TGTGCCAGCAGCCACCTGCTAGGGGAGCTGTTTTTT
TRBV30,NA,NA,TRBJ2-7,CAWSKSRNYEQYF,TGTGCCTGGAGTAAAAGCAGAAACTACGAGCAGTACTTC
TRBV5-6,NA,NA,TRBJ1-4,CASTPWAEKLFF,TGTGCCAGCACCCCGTGGGCCGAAAAACTGTTTTTT
TRBV19,NA,NA,TRBJ2-2,CASTGLRPNTGELFF,TGTGCCAGTACAGGGTTGAGGCCGAACACCGGGGAGCTGTTTTTT
TRBV5-5,NA,NA,TRBJ1-5,CASSFRATRDQPQHF,TGTGCCAGCAGCTTTCGGGCGACCCGAGATCAGCCCCAGCATTTT
TRBV27,NA,NA,TRBJ2-7,CASSLGRAVYEQYF,TGTGCCAGCAGTTTGGGCAGGGCAGTCTACGAGCAGTACTTC
TRBV6-5,NA,NA,TRBJ1-1,CASSYSGTDMNTEAFF,TGTGCCAGCAGTTACTCGGGGACTGATATGAACACTGAAGCTTTCTTT
TRBV15,TRBD2,NA,TRBJ2-3,CATAGGGTDTQYF,TGTGCCACCGCGGGAGGTGGGACAGATACGCAGTATTTT
TRBV21-1,NA,NA,TRBJ2-7,CASSSLFDRGHPTYEQYF,TGTGCCAGCAGCAGTCTCTTTGACAGGGGCCATCCAACCTACGAGCAGTACTTC
TRBV2,NA,NA,TRBJ2-1,CASSEWIMGRSNEQFF,TGTGCCAGCAGTGAATGGATTATGGGTCGGTCGAATGAGCAGTTCTTC
TRBV10-3,TRBD2,once,TRBJ2-1,CATGQSGRSDEQFF,TGTGCCACGGGCCAGAGCGGGAGGTCCGATGAGCAGTTCTTC
TRBV6-5,TRBD2,NA,TRBJ2-3,CASSSPGGFGTDTQYF,TGTGCCAGCAGTTCCCCGGGGGGATTTGGCACAGATACGCAGTATTTT
TRBV5-5,TRBD1,NA,TRBJ1-2,CASSLAGNQGVENYGYTF,TGTGCCAGCAGCTTGGCGGGCAACCAGGGGGTCGAAAACTATGGCTACACCTTC
TRBV27,TRBD2,NA,TRBJ2-1,CASSPQTGSGLAVYNEQFF,TGTGCCAGCAGTCCACAGACAGGGTCAGGACTAGCGGTTTACAATGAGCAGTTCTTC
TRBV7-3,TRBD1,NA,TRBJ1-2,CASSTGTGYGYTF,TGTGCCAGCAGCACTGGGACAGGCTATGGCTACACCTTC
TRBV11-2,TRBD2,NA,TRBJ2-3,CASSLAGGRGSDTQYF,TGTGCCAGCAGCTTAGCGGGCGGGAGAGGGTCGGATACGCAGTATTTT
TRBV9,NA,NA,TRBJ2-1,CASSVAGYNEQFF,TGTGCCAGCAGCGTAGCCGGATACAATGAGCAGTTCTTC
TRBV27,NA,NA,TRBJ2-1,CASTSRGEQFF,TGTGCCAGCACAAGCCGCGGTGAGCAGTTCTTC
TRBV27,NA,NA,TRBJ2-7,CASSPGRASYEQYF,TGTGCCAGCAGTCCCGGGCGGGCCTCCTACGAGCAGTACTTC
TRBV2,NA,once,TRBJ2-1,CASSDPGLREFF,TGTGCCAGCAGCGACCCGGGCCTCCGAGAGTTCTTC
TRBV5-4,TRBD1,NA,TRBJ2-7,CASSLGTDYEQYF,TGTGCCAGCAGCCTCGGGACAGATTACGAGCAGTACTTC
TRBV7-3,TRBD1,NA,TRBJ2-7,CARCGQGLISYEQYF,TGTGCCAGATGCGGACAGGGTCTAATCTCCTACGAGCAGTACTTC
TRBV4-1,NA,NA,TRBJ2-5,CASSQVGTDPIQETQYF,TGCGCCAGCAGCCAAGTGGGAACGGACCCTATCCAAGAGACCCAGTACTTC
TRBV7-9,TRBD1,NA,TRBJ2-2,CASSHPGQFTGELFF,TGTGCCAGCAGCCATCCGGGACAGTTCACCGGGGAGCTGTTTTTT
TRBV4-3,NA,NA,TRBJ2-7,CASSQVGRAYEQYF,TGCGCCAGCAGCCAAGTCGGCAGAGCTTACGAGCAGTACTTC
TRBV28,NA,NA,TRBJ2-7,CASSSTSWTDKGYEQYF,TGTGCCAGCAGCTCAACTTCCTGGACGGATAAGGGGTACGAGCAGTACTTC